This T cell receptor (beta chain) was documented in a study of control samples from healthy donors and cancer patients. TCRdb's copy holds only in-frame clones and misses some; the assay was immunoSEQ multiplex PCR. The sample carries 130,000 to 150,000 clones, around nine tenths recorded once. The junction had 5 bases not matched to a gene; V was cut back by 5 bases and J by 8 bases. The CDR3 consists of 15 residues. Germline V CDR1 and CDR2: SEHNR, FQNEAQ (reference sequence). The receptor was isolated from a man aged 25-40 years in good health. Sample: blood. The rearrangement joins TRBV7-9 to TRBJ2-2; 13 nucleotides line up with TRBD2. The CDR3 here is CASSQGLAGTGELFF. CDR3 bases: TGTGCCAGCAGCCAGGGACTAGCGGGAACGGGGGAGCTGTTTTTT.